This T cell receptor (beta chain) was found in a study of T cell responses to AZD1222 COVID-19 vaccine. Study-level background: Pooled in the analysis were second doses at about 4 or about 12 weeks.

Looked up from germline, CDR1 is SGHTA and CDR2 is FQGNSA. The CDR3 is made up of 17 amino acids. The V end was cut by 5 bases, the J end by 0 bases, with 16 bases between. Details on this clone: Its target is not known.

Study-level points and caveats: Repertoires were obtained solely post-peak T cell response.

TCRdb keeps only in-frame clones here, not all; method: immunoSEQ multiplex PCR. This table has about 130,000 clones, approximately 90% appearing once. The source is an adult in good health. V gene TRBV7-2 combines with J gene TRBJ1-4, with D perhaps TRBD1 (6 bases). The sample consisted of peripheral blood, taken on day 0 of AZD1222 vaccination. For the CDR3, the DNA is TGTGCCAGCAGCCCAGGGGCTTTTCCCCCAACTAATGAAAAACTGTTTTTT. Protein sequence: CASSPGAFPPTNEKLFF.